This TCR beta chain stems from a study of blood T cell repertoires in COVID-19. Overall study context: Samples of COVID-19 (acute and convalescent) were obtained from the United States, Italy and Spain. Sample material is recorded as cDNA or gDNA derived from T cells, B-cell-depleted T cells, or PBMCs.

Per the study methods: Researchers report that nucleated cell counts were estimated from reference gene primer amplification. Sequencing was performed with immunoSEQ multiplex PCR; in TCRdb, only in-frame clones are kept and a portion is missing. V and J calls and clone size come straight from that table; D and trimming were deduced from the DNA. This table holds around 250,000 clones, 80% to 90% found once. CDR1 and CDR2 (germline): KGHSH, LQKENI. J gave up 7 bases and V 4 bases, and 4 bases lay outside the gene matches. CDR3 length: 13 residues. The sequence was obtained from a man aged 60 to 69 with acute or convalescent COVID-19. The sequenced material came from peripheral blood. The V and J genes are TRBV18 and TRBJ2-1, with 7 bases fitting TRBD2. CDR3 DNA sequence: TGTGCCAGCTCACTCCTAGCGGCGAATGAGCAGTTCTTC. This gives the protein CASSLLAANEQFF.